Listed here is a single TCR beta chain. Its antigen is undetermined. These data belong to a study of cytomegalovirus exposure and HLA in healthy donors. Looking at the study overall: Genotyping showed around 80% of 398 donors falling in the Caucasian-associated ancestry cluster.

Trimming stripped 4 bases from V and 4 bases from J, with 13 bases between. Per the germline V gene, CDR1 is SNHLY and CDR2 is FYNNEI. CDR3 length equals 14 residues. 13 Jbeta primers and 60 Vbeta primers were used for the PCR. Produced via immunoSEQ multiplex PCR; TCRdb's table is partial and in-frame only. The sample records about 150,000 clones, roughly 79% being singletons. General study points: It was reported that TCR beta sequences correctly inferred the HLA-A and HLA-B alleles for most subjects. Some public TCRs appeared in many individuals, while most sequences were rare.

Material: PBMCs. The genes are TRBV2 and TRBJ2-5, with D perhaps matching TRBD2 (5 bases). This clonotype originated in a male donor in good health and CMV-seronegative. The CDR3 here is CASSVGGLSETQYF. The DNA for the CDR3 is TGTGCCAGCAGTGTTGGAGGTCTGTCAGAGACCCAGTACTTC.